A selection of T cell receptor beta chains follows, all from one sample in a study of radiation and T cells in renal cell carcinoma. The repertoire was sequenced with immunoSEQ multiplex PCR; TCRdb's copy has only in-frame clones and lacks some. The sample contains 150,000 to 200,000 clones, around 89% of which appear only once. The starting material was blood, obtained from a patient whose treatment included radiotherapy and nephrectomy. All receptors come from a woman aged 45-60 years with renal cell carcinoma. The CDR3 runs from the conserved cysteine through the conserved F or W. D genes are given only for firm matches. Clone sizes are given selectively: once, few, many, or a class where the clone is expanded.

D gene,J gene,CDR3 length,clone size,V gene,CDR3 protein,CDR3 DNA
TRBD2,TRBJ2-7,14,.,TRBV2,CASSLSGGSYEQYF,TGTGCCAGCAGCCTTAGCGGGGGTTCCTACGAGCAGTACTTC
.,TRBJ1-2,13,once,TRBV4-1,CASSPALIGGYTF,TGCGCCAGCAGCCCGGCGCTTATCGGTGGCTACACCTTC
TRBD1,TRBJ1-2,14,.,TRBV6-6,CASRLTGVDYGYTF,TGTGCCAGCCGTTTGACAGGGGTAGACTATGGCTACACCTTC
TRBD1,TRBJ1-2,18,.,TRBV2,CASSFRSRDRTFQDGYTF,TGTGCCAGCAGTTTCCGAAGCCGGGACAGGACATTTCAGGATGGCTACACCTTC
TRBD1,TRBJ2-1,16,.,TRBV18,CASSSVKGAQNFEQFF,TGTGCCAGCTCATCGGTTAAGGGGGCGCAAAATTTCGAGCAGTTCTTC
.,TRBJ2-5,16,.,TRBV6-5,CASSYPRGTTQETQYF,TGTGCCAGCAGTTACCCCCGGGGAACTACCCAAGAGACCCAGTACTTC
.,TRBJ1-1,17,.,TRBV9,CASSPTGGGTMNTEAFF,TGTGCCAGCAGCCCGACCGGTGGGGGGACAATGAACACTGAAGCTTTCTTT
.,TRBJ1-1,15,.,TRBV4-3,CASSQETGMNTEAFF,TGCGCCAGCAGCCAAGAGACAGGCATGAACACTGAAGCTTTCTTT
.,TRBJ2-7,14,once,TRBV5-6,CASRGGQQPYEQYF,TGTGCCAGCAGGGGGGGACAACAACCCTACGAGCAGTACTTC
.,TRBJ2-2,19,.,TRBV12-5,CASGLVKDTGTFTPGELFF,TGTGCTAGTGGTTTGGTAAAGGACACCGGGACCTTCACACCCGGGGAGCTGTTTTTT
.,TRBJ2-4,15,.,TRBV7-9,CASSRNTGIENIQYF,TGCGCCAGCAGCCGAAACACAGGGATTGAGAACATTCAGTACTTC
.,TRBJ1-4,15,.,TRBV10-3,CAISEMGGTNEKLFF,TGTGCCATCAGTGAGATGGGGGGAACTAATGAAAAACTGTTTTTT
.,TRBJ1-4,14,.,TRBV9,CASSVASENEKLFF,TGTGCCAGCAGCGTAGCGTCGGAGAATGAAAAACTGTTTTTT
TRBD2,TRBJ2-5,16,.,TRBV9,CASSVDGGGAKETQYF,TGTGCCAGCAGCGTAGACGGCGGGGGGGCGAAAGAGACCCAGTACTTC
TRBD1,TRBJ2-4,14,.,TRBV6-1,CASSWSGQDNIQYF,TGTGCCAGCAGTTGGTCGGGACAGGACAACATTCAGTACTTC
TRBD1,TRBJ1-5,15,.,TRBV6-1,CASSPPGGRDQPQHF,TGTGCCAGCAGTCCTCCAGGGGGCAGGGATCAGCCCCAGCATTTT
.,TRBJ1-4,9,.,TRBV10-1,CASLRDLGF,TGCGCCAGCCTCCGGGACCTTGGGTTT
.,TRBJ1-2,16,.,TRBV19,CASSRHGGRDNYGYTF,TGTGCCAGTAGCCGCCATGGAGGGCGGGATAACTATGGCTACACCTTC
.,TRBJ2-1,14,.,TRBV9,CASSVQGSYNEQFF,TGTGCCAGCAGCGTACAGGGATCCTACAATGAGCAGTTCTTC
TRBD2,TRBJ2-6,17,.,TRBV7-2,CASKASGAYSGANVLTF,TGTGCCAGCAAGGCTAGCGGGGCTTACTCTGGGGCCAACGTCCTGACTTTC
.,TRBJ1-1,11,.,TRBV20-1,CSASPFLAAFF,TGCAGTGCTAGCCCTTTTCTTGCAGCTTTCTTT
.,TRBJ2-3,14,.,TRBV10-2,CASSERGSRGTQYF,TGCGCCAGCAGTGAGAGGGGCTCTAGGGGTACGCAGTATTTT
TRBD1,TRBJ2-6,18,.,TRBV4-2,CASSQDDRVGSGANVLTF,TGTGCCAGCAGCCAGGACGACAGGGTGGGCTCTGGGGCCAACGTCCTGACTTTC
.,TRBJ1-4,15,.,TRBV7-9,CASTLGGASNEKLFF,TGTGCCAGCACTCTGGGGGGGGCGTCTAATGAAAAACTGTTTTTT
.,TRBJ1-3,13,.,TRBV7-8,CASSSSQGNTIYF,TGTGCCAGCAGCTCCTCACAGGGAAACACCATATATTTT
TRBD1,TRBJ2-7,14,.,TRBV7-2,CASSFGTVSYEQYF,TGTGCCAGCAGCTTCGGGACAGTCTCCTACGAGCAGTACTTC
TRBD1,TRBJ1-2,13,.,TRBV2,CASLLDRGGGYTF,TGTGCCAGCTTACTAGACAGGGGAGGAGGCTACACCTTC
TRBD1,TRBJ1-1,16,.,TRBV4-3,CASSQAVTGGWGEAFF,TGCGCCAGCAGCCAGGCTGTCACAGGGGGGTGGGGTGAAGCTTTCTTT
TRBD1,TRBJ1-4,15,.,TRBV2,CASRGQGVTNEKLFF,TGTGCCAGCAGGGGACAGGGGGTAACTAATGAAAAACTGTTTTTT
TRBD2,TRBJ2-1,15,.,TRBV11-3,CASSFSGSSYNEQFF,TGTGCCAGCAGCTTTAGCGGGAGCTCCTACAATGAGCAGTTCTTC
.,TRBJ2-7,13,once,TRBV14,CASSQDPAGSQYF,TGTGCCAGCAGCCAAGATCCCGCAGGGTCACAGTACTTC
TRBD1,TRBJ2-7,17,.,TRBV7-9,CASSLRIGGQGSYEQYF,TGTGCCAGCAGCCTACGAATCGGGGGACAGGGGTCCTACGAGCAGTACTTC
TRBD1,TRBJ1-2,14,.,TRBV18,CASRTGQGLSGYTF,TGTGCCAGCCGTACCGGACAGGGTCTGAGCGGCTACACCTTC
.,TRBJ1-2,15,.,TRBV4-1,CASSQEQSLNYGYTF,TGCGCCAGCAGCCAAGAACAGTCCCTTAACTATGGCTACACCTTC
.,TRBJ2-3,15,.,TRBV30,CAWRNRESSTDTQYF,TGTGCCTGGAGGAACAGAGAGTCTAGCACAGATACGCAGTATTTT
TRBD1,TRBJ2-3,14,.,TRBV18,CASSPRDREYTQYF,TGTGCCAGCTCACCACGGGACAGGGAGTATACGCAGTATTTT
TRBD1,TRBJ2-7,16,.,TRBV5-1,CASSLESPGTVYEQYF,TGCGCCAGCAGCTTGGAAAGTCCCGGGACAGTCTACGAGCAGTACTTC
TRBD2,TRBJ2-1,14,.,TRBV7-9,CASSSRRGGNEQFF,TGTGCCAGCAGCTCCCGGCGGGGGGGCAATGAGCAGTTCTTC
.,TRBJ1-1,13,.,TRBV18,CASSYQESTEAFF,TGTGCCAGCTCATATCAGGAGAGCACTGAAGCTTTCTTT
.,TRBJ2-1,15,.,TRBV10-3,CAISEPEVVYNEQFF,TGTGCCATCAGTGAACCAGAAGTGGTCTACAATGAGCAGTTCTTC
.,TRBJ2-2,13,.,TRBV28,CASRTVNTGELFF,TGTGCCAGCCGGACAGTAAACACCGGGGAGCTGTTTTTT
TRBD1,TRBJ2-5,14,.,TRBV30,CAWSVQGAGETQYF,TGTGCCTGGAGCGTACAGGGGGCCGGAGAGACCCAGTACTTC